The 9 T cell receptor beta chains below come from one sample, sequenced in a study of metastatic and nonmetastatic thyroid tumors. Each patient came to thyroid surgery without any prior treatment (of any kind). TCRdb re-processed the PCR reads through MiXCR. The sample has tens of thousands of clones, around an eighth seen once. Sequencing input: blood. These receptors were obtained from a male donor with papillary thyroid cancer or a benign thyroid nodule (not recorded which). Some clones in this sample may be carry-over from other donors' samples.

This clone was observed at least ten times. V and J are TRBV20-1 and TRBJ1-2; TRBD1 might be the D (6 bases). Trimming removed 6 bases at V and 7 bases at J, with 18 bases between. Germline lookup yields CDR1 DFQATT and CDR2 SNEGSKA (reference sequence). This CDR3 spans 13 amino acids. CDR3 loop: CSAERTGFGGYTF. CDR3 nucleotide sequence: TGCAGTGCAGAGCGCACAGGGTTCGGTGGCTACACCTTC.

This clone showed up many times. This may stem from a read error, because a much larger clone lies one nucleotide away. Other DNA sequences in this sample translate to the same CDR3. The chain combines TRBV28 with TRBJ1-2; D not resolved. V was pared by 6 bases and J by 0 bases, with 5 bases between. The CDR3 totals 12 residues. In germline, CDR1 is MDHEN, CDR2 SYDVKM. The CDR3 DNA follows: TGTGCCAGCAGGCAAACTAACTATGGCTACACCTTC. Translated, it gives CASRQTNYGYTF.

This clone was seen repeatedly, ten times or more. This chain links TRBV28 with TRBJ1-3; 7 nucleotides match TRBD1. This CDR3 is 15 amino acids long. Germline V gene lookup returns CDR1 MDHEN and CDR2 SYDVKM. With 6 bases clipped from V and 4 bases from J, the junction kept 9 bases outside the gene matches. For the CDR3, the DNA is TGTGCCAGCAGCAGCGGGACAGCCGGGGGAAACACCATATATTTT. This codes for CASSSGTAGGNTIYF.

Notes on this clone: One end of the junction fails to match germline, which may point to a read error. The V call is TRBV15, the J call TRBJ2-5; 11 bases are shared with TRBD2. CDR1 and CDR2 from the germline V gene are LNHNV and YYDKDF (reference sequence). This CDR3 spans 15 amino acids. The CDR3 region has the DNA TGTGCCACCAGCAGAGCGGGACTAGCGGAAGGGACCCGGTACTTC. Its protein product is CATSRAGLAEGTRYF.

This clone occurred many times. V and J are TRBV27 and TRBJ2-3; the match to TRBD2 covers 15 bases. The CDR3 spans 15 residues. CDR1 MNHEY and CDR2 SMNVEV come from the germline V gene (reference sequence). The V gene end was trimmed by 6 bases and the J gene end by 11 bases; junction bases not matched to a gene: 9. The CDR3 sequence: CASSPGTSGRSEQYF. CDR3 nucleotide sequence: TGTGCCAGCAGCCCCGGGACTAGCGGGAGGTCAGAGCAGTATTTT.

This clone came up many times. CDR3 DNA: TGTGCCAGCAGTTCGTTATTGAACACTGAAGCTTTCTTT. It is translated as CASSSLLNTEAFF. V and J are TRBV27 and TRBJ1-1; D gene unclear. The CDR3 length is 13 residues. V lost 4 bases and J 0 bases, leaving 6 bases between the germline ends. CDR1 MNHEY and CDR2 SMNVEV come from the germline V gene (reference sequence).

Details on this clone: A single base separates this from a much larger clone, so it may be a read error. This chain uses TRBV27 with TRBJ2-5; D call uncertain. This CDR3 comprises 12 residues. Trimming removed 4 bases at V and 10 bases at J, with 13 bases between. In germline, CDR1 is MNHEY, CDR2 SMNVEV (reference sequence). CDR3 sequence reads: CASSSDMGIQYF. Written as DNA, the CDR3 is TGTGCCAGCAGTTCCGACATGGGGATCCAGTACTTC.

This clone was recorded many times. The chain combines TRBV7-2 with TRBJ1-5, with TRBD1 matching 7 bases. The CDR3 totals 15 residues. The germline CDR1 and CDR2 sequences are SGHTA and FQGNSA. Trimming removed 1 base from V and 3 bases from J; junction bases left unmatched: 3. CDR3 DNA sequence: TGTGCCAGCAGCTTAGGGGGACAGAACAATCAGCCCCAGCATTTT. Translation gives CASSLGGQNNQPQHF.

The chain couples TRBV29-1 to TRBJ2-3; TRBD2 matches at 13 bases. V gave up 6 bases and J gave up 2 bases; unmatched junction bases: 11. Germline CDR1 reads SQVTM; CDR2 reads ANQGSEA. This CDR3 spans 17 amino acids. The CDR3 spells CSVGGLAGVPVTDTQYF. The CDR3 DNA sequence: TGCAGCGTGGGTGGACTAGCGGGAGTCCCAGTCACAGATACGCAGTATTTT.